This T cell receptor beta chain was identified during a study of blood T cell repertoires in COVID-19. In the study overall: Sources were T cells, B-cell-depleted T cells, or PBMCs; the material itself was cDNA or gDNA.

Per the original methods: It was from reference gene primer amplification that nucleated cell counts were estimated. TCRdb's copy holds only in-frame clones and misses some; the assay was immunoSEQ multiplex PCR. Clone size and V and J calls were adopted from that table, with D and trimming inferred from the DNA. The sample carries 250,000 or so clones, about 82% recorded once. Each participant's cohort was designated according to participant-reported clinical history. Two negative PCRs, clearance, or symptom resolution had been documented for recovered Cohort 3 donors. Germline CDR1 SGHNT, CDR2 YYREEE (reference sequence). Trimming took 4 bases from V and 5 from J, leaving 30 bases between them. The CDR3 totals 19 residues.

This TCR derives from a woman aged 45 to 65 who had recovered from COVID-19. The sequenced sample was PBMCs or T cells enriched from blood (not recorded which). This chain links TRBV5-4 with TRBJ1-2; a possible D gene is TRBD1 (6 bases). The CDR3 region has the DNA TGTGCCAGCAGCCCTACCCTACCCTTGTGGGCCCAGGGGAATTATGGCTACACCTTC. It specifies CASSPTLPLWAQGNYGYTF.